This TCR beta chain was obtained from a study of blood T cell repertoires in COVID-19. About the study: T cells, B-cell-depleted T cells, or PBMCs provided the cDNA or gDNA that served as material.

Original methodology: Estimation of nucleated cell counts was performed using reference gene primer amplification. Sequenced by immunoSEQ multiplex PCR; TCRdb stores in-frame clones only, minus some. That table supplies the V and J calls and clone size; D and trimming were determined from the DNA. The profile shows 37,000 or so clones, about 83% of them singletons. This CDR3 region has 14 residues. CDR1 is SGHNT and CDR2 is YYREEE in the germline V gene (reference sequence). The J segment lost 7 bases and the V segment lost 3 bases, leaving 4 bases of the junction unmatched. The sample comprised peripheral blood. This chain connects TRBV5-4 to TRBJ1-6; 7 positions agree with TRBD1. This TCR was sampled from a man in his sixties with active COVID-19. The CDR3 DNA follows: TGTGCCAGCAGCTCGGGACAGACCAATTCACCCCTCCACTTT. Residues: CASSSGQTNSPLHF.